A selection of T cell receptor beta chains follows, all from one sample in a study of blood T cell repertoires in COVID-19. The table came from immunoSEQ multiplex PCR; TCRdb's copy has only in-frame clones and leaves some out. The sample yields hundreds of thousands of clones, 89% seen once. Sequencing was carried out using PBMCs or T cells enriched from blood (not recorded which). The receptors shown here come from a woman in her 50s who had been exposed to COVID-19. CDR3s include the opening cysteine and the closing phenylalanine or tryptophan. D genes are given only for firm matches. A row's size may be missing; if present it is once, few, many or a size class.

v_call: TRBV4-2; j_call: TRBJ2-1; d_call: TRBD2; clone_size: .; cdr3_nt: TGTGCCAGCAGCCAAGGACTAGCGGGGAGCTCCTACAATGAGCAGTTCTTC; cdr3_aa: CASSQGLAGSSYNEQFF
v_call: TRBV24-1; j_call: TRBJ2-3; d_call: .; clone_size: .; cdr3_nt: TGTGCCACCAGTGACGAGGTCAGAAGCACAGATACGCAGTATTTT; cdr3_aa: CATSDEVRSTDTQYF
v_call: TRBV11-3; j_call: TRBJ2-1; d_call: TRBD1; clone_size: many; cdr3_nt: TGTGCCAGCAGCTTCGGACAGGGGGCTGTGAATGAGCAGTTCTTC; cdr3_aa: CASSFGQGAVNEQFF
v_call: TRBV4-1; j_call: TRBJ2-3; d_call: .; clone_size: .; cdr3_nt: TGCGCCAGCAGCCCGACAAACATGGGGCTGAGCACAGATACGCAGTATTTT; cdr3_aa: CASSPTNMGLSTDTQYF
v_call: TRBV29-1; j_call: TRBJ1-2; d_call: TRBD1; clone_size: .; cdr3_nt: TGCAGCGTACAGGGGGCTCCTAACTATGGCTACACCTTC; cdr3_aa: CSVQGAPNYGYTF
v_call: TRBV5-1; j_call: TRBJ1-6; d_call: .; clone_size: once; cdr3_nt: TGCGCCAGCAGCCTGGGCAGGTTGGATAATTCACCCCTCCACTTT; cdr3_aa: CASSLGRLDNSPLHF
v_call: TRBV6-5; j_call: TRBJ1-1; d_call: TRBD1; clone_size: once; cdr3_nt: TGTGCCAGCCGTCAGGGGGCATCGGAAGCTTTCTTT; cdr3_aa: CASRQGASEAFF
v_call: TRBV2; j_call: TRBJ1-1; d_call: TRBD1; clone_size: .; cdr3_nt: TGTGCCAGCCGGTTGTATGGGACAGTAAACACTGAAGCTTTCTTT; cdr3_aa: CASRLYGTVNTEAFF
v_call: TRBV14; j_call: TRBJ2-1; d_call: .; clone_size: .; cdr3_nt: TGTGCCAGCACCCCCGCCTCGGGCAATGAGCAGTTCTTC; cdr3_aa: CASTPASGNEQFF
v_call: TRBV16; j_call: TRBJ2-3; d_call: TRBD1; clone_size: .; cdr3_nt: TGTGCCAGCAGCCAATCTTGGAACAGGGGGTGGACGACAGATACGCAGTATTTT; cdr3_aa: CASSQSWNRGWTTDTQYF
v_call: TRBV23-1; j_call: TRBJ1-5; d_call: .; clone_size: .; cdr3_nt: TGCGCCAGCAGTCGGACCACAGGGTTTGGAGCCCTCCGTTGTGATCAGCCCCAGCATTTT; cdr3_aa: CASSRTTGFGALRCDQPQHF
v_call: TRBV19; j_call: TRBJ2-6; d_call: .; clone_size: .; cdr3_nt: TGTGCCAGTAGTATAGAGAGGGCCGGGGCCAACGTCCTGACTTTC; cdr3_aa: CASSIERAGANVLTF
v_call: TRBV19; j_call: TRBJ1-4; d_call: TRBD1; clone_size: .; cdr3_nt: TGTGCCAGTCCTTTAATCGTTTCGGGGACAGACTATGAAAAACTGTTTTTT; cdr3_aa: CASPLIVSGTDYEKLFF
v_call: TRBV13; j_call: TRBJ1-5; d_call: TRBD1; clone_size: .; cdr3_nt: TGTGCCAGCAGCTCCCGCGACAGGGTTGATCAGCCCCAGCATTTT; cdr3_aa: CASSSRDRVDQPQHF
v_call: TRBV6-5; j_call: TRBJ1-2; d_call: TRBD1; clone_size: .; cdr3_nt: TGTGCCAGCAGGACAGGGGGAGGCTATGGCTACACCTTC; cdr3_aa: CASRTGGGYGYTF
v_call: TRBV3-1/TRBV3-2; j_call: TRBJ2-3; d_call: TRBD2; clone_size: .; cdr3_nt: TGTGCCAGCAGCCCACTAGCGGGGGGGAGCACAGATACGCAGTATTTT; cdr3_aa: CASSPLAGGSTDTQYF
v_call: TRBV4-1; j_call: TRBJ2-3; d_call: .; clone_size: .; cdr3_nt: TGCGCCAGCCAAGGACAGATTAGCACAGATACGCAGTATTTT; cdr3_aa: CASQGQISTDTQYF
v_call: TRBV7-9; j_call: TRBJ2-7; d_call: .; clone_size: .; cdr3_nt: TGTGCCAGCAGCTTAGAGGGGGCGGGGTACGAGCAGTACTTC; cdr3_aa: CASSLEGAGYEQYF
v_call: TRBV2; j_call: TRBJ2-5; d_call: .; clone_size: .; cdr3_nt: TGTGCCAGCATTGGTCAGGTGGAGACCCAGTACTTC; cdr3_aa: CASIGQVETQYF
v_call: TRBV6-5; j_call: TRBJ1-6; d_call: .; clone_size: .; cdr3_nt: TGTGCCAGCAGTATTTCGGGGACCTATAATTCACCCCTCCACTTT; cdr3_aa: CASSISGTYNSPLHF
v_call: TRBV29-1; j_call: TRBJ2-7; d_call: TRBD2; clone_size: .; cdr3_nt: TGCAGCGTTGGATTAGGGACTAGCGTATCGTTTGAGCAGTACTTC; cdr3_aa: CSVGLGTSVSFEQYF
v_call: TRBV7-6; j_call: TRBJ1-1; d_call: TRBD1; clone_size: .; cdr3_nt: TGTGCCAGCAGCCCAGACAGGGGGGACATGAACACTGAAGCTTTCTTT; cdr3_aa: CASSPDRGDMNTEAFF
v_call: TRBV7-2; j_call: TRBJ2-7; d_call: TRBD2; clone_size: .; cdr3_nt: TGTGCCAGCAGCTTAGGAGGGACTAGTAATGCCTACGAGCAGTACTTC; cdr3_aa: CASSLGGTSNAYEQYF
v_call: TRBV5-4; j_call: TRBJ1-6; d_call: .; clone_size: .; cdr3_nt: TGTGCCAGCAGCTTGAATTCGGGATACTCCTATAATTCACCCCTCCACTTT; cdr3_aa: CASSLNSGYSYNSPLHF
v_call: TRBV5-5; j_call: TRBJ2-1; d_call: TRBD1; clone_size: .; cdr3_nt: TGTGCCAGCAGCTTGGCCGCTGGGACAGGGGGTTACAATGAGCAGTTCTTC; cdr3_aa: CASSLAAGTGGYNEQFF
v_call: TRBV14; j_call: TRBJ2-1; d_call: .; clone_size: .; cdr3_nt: TGTGCCAGCAGCCAAGCCGGACAGTACAATGAGCAGTTCTTC; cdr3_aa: CASSQAGQYNEQFF
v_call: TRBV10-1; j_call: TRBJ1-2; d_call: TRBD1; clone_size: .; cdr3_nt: TGCGCCACCAAGACAGGGTGTGGCTACACCTTC; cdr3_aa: CATKTGCGYTF
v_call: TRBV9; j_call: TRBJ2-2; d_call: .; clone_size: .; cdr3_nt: TGTGCCAGCAGCGTAGGTAACGGGGAGCTGTTTTTT; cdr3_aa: CASSVGNGELFF
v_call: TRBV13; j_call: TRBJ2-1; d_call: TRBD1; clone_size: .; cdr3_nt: TGTGCCAGCAGCTCTAGACAGGGGGGGCAGTTCTTC; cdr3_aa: CASSSRQGGQFF
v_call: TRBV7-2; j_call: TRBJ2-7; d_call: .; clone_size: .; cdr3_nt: TGTGCCAGCAGCCCCCTTGGGGGCTCCGAGCAGTACTTC; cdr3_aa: CASSPLGGSEQYF
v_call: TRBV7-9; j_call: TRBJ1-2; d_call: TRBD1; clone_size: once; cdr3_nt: TGTGCCAGCAGCTTTGGAGGCTCCCGGACAGGACAGGGTCTTGGCTACACCTTC; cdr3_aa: CASSFGGSRTGQGLGYTF
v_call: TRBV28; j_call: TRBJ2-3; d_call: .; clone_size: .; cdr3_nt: TGTGCCAGCAGTTTACCCTCCAGGATTTTCACAGATACGCAGTATTTT; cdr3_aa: CASSLPSRIFTDTQYF
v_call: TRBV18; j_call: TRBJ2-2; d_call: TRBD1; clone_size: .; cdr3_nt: TGTGCCAGCTCGTCCGGGACAGGGGGCGCGAACACCGGGGAGCTGTTTTTT; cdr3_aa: CASSSGTGGANTGELFF
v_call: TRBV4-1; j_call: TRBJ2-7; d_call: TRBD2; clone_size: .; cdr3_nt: TGCGCCAGCAGCCAAGACCCAGCCGGGACTAGCACCTACGAGCAGTACTTC; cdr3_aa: CASSQDPAGTSTYEQYF
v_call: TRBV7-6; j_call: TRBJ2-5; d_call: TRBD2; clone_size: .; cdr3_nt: TGTGCCAGCAGCCCCCTAGCGGGTACCCAAGAGACCCAGTACTTC; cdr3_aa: CASSPLAGTQETQYF
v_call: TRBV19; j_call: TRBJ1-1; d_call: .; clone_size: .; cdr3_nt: TGTGCCAGTAGTATAGGAGGGAACACTGAAGCTTTCTTT; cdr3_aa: CASSIGGNTEAFF
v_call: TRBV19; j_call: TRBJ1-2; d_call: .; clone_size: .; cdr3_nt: TGTGCCAGTAGCCCCCGGACAGTTCGGGGGGTCACCTACACCTTC; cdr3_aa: CASSPRTVRGVTYTF
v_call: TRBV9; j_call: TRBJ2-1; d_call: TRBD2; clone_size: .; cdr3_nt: TGTGCCAGCAGCGTAGGGGAGGGCGTTTTATACAATGAGCAGTTCTTC; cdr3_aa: CASSVGEGVLYNEQFF
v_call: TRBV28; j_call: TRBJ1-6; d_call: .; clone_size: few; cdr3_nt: TGTGCCAGCAGTTGGGAGGATTCACCCCTCCACTTT; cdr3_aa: CASSWEDSPLHF
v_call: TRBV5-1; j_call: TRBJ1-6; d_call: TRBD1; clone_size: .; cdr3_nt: TGCGCCAGCAGCACACGACAGGGGGATAATTCACCCCTCCACTTT; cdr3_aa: CASSTRQGDNSPLHF
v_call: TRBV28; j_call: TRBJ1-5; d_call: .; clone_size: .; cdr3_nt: TGTGCCAGCATGTCGGGGGGGAGCAATCAGCCCCAGCATTTT; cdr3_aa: CASMSGGSNQPQHF
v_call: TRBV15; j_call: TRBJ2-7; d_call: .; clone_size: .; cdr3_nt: TGTGCCACCAGCAGAGAGCTAGCGGACAGCGCGGAGCAGTACTTC; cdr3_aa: CATSRELADSAEQYF
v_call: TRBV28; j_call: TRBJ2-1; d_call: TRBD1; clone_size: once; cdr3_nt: TGTGCCAGCAGCTCGCCCGGACAGGGGGCTGGGAGCTCCTACAATGAGCAGTTCTTC; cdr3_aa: CASSSPGQGAGSSYNEQFF
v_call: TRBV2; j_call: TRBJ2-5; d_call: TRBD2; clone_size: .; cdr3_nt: TGTGCCAGCCTCGGGGGGGGACTAGAGACCCAGTACTTC; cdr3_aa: CASLGGGLETQYF
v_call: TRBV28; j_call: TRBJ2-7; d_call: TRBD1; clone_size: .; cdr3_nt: TGTGCCAGCAGACGGGACAGCCTGTACGAGCAGTACTTC; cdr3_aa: CASRRDSLYEQYF
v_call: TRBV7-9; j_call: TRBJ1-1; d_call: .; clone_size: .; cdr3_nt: TGTGCCAGCAGCTTAGAGATGGCTGTGGCTTTCTTT; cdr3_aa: CASSLEMAVAFF
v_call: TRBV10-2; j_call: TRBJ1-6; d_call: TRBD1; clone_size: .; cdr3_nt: TGCGCCAGCAGCGACAGGGGGCTTAATTCACCCCTCCACTTT; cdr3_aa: CASSDRGLNSPLHF
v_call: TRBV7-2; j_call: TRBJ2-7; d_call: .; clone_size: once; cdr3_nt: TGTGCCAGCAGCCTAGCGGCGGGGGCCTCCTACGAGCAGTACTTC; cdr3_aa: CASSLAAGASYEQYF
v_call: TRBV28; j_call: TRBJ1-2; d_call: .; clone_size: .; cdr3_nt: TGTGCCAGCAGTCCCCCGGGGGGGTATGGCTACACCTTC; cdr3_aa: CASSPPGGYGYTF
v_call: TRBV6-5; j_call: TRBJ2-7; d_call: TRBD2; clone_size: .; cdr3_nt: TGTGCCAGCAGTTACTCGGAGCGGGGGGGCTACGAGCAGTACTTC; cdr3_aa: CASSYSERGGYEQYF
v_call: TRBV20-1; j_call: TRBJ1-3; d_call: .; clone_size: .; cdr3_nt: TGCAGTGCTAGTTCCGGTTTCTCTGGAAACACCATATATTTT; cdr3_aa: CSASSGFSGNTIYF
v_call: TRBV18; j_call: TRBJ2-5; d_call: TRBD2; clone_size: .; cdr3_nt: TGTGCCAGCTCACCCACTAGCGGGCGGCCCCAAGAGACCCAGTACTTC; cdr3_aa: CASSPTSGRPQETQYF
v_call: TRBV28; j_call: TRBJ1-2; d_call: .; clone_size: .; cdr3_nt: TGTGCCAGCAGTCCCGGGGGGGGGACGGCTGGCTACACCTTC; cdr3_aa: CASSPGGGTAGYTF
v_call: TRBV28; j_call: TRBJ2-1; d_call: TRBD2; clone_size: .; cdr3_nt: TGTGCCAGCACCGGGAGGGGAGCACGGAATTACAATGAGCAGTTCTTC; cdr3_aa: CASTGRGARNYNEQFF
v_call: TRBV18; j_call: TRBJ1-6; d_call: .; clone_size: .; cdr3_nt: TGTGCCAGCTCACCACGCGGACGGGAGAGCTCCTATAATTCACCCCTCCACTTT; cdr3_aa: CASSPRGRESSYNSPLHF
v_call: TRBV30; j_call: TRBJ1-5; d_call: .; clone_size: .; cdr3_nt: TGTGCCTGGAGTGATCGAGGTTATCAGCCCCAGCATTTT; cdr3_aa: CAWSDRGYQPQHF
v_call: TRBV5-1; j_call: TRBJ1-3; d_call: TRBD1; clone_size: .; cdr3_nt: TGCGCCAGCAGCAGTACAGGGGCATTAGGAAACACCATATATTTT; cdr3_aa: CASSSTGALGNTIYF